These 12 T cell receptor beta chains were sequenced from one sample in a study of T cells after yellow fever vaccination. TCRdb reprocessed the 5' RACE reads with MiXCR, giving one entry per CDR3 protein. Of around 300,000 distinct CDR3 sequences listed, roughly 13% are singletons. This sample comprised CD4+ T cells sorted from PBMCs, obtained 45 days after the yellow fever booster vaccination. Receptors were obtained from a man younger than 45 who received the YFV17D yellow fever vaccine.

The chain links TRBV19 to TRBJ2-1; 8 positions match TRBD2. The V gene end was trimmed by 5 bases and the J gene end by 0 bases; junction bases not matched to a gene: 9. The germline V gene encodes CDR1 LNHDA and CDR2 SQIVND (reference sequence). This CDR3 has 17 amino acids. CDR3 amino acids: CASSEYSSGSSYNEQFF. CDR3 DNA sequence: TGTGCCAGTAGTGAGTACTCGAGCGGGAGCTCCTACAATGAGCAGTTCTTC. The whole variable domain, filled in from reference TRBV19 and TRBJ2-1, reads DGGITQSPKYLFRKEGQNVTLSCEQNLNHDAMYWYRQDPGQGLRLIYYSQIVNDFQKGDIAEGYSVSREKKESFPLTVTSAQKNPTAFYLCASSEYSSGSSYNEQFFGPGTRLTVL.

Ten or more counts support this clonotype. The chain employs TRBV6-1 and TRBJ2-1; tentative D call: TRBD2 (6 bases). CDR1 and CDR2 (germline): MNHNS, SASEGT. V shed 5 bases and J shed 4 bases, with 15 bases lying between them. The CDR3 contains 15 residues. CDR3 sequence reads: CASSRPRGNYNEQFF. The CDR3 DNA reads TGTGCCAGCAGTAGGCCCCGCGGGAATTACAATGAGCAGTTCTTC.

This clonotype was detected many times. The chain combines TRBV5-1 with TRBJ1-2; a possible D gene is TRBD1 (6 bases). Trimming removed 1 base at V and 4 bases at J, with 11 bases between. Per germline, CDR1 SGHRS and CDR2 YFSETQ. This CDR3 is 14 amino acids long. Here the CDR3 DNA reads TGCGCCAGCAGCTTGTCGGGGGGCAGCTATGGCTACACCTTC. Translating it yields CASSLSGGSYGYTF.

Only a few counts were recorded for this clonotype. V and J are TRBV15 and TRBJ2-2; 10 bases fit TRBD2. This CDR3 comprises 16 residues. The germline CDR1 and CDR2 sequences are LNHNV and YYDKDF (reference sequence). J lost 0 bases, V lost 2 bases, and 0 bases had no gene match. CDR3 DNA: TGTGCCACCAGCAGAAGCGGGGGGGCGAACACCGGGGAGCTGTTTTTT. Translation: CATSRSGGANTGELFF.

The genes are TRBV28 and TRBJ1-1; D may be TRBD1 (5 bases). Germline-derived CDR1 and CDR2 are MDHEN and SYDVKM. V lost 6 bases and J 1 base, leaving 15 bases between the germline ends. This CDR3 has 15 amino acids. CDR3 DNA: TGTGCCAGCAGCAACATGGGGGAAGGGAACACTGAAGCTTTCTTT. Translated, it gives CASSNMGEGNTEAFF.

This clonotype appeared a single time. V and J are TRBV6-5 and TRBJ2-2; the match to TRBD1 covers 8 bases. J was trimmed by 7 bases and V by 6 bases; bases with no gene match: 10. The CDR3 is 15 residues long. Germline CDR1 MNHEY, CDR2 SVGAGI. The DNA of the CDR3 is TGTGCCAGCAGATCCTCAGGGGGCGTCTTCGGGGAGCTGTTTTTT. Translated: CASRSSGGVFGELFF.

Comments on this clonotype: A read error may produce the germline difference seen at one junction end. This chain links TRBV20-1 with TRBJ1-6, with 9 bases identical to TRBD1. Germline loops: CDR1 DFQATT, CDR2 SNEGSKA (reference sequence). The CDR3 has 15 residues. For the CDR3, the DNA is TGCAGTGCTAGGGGACAGGGACAGGATAAATCACCCCTCCACTTT. Its protein is CSARGQGQDKSPLHF.

This clonotype was seen a few times. The chain couples TRBV20-1 to TRBJ2-3; 9 bases map to TRBD2. The CDR3 is 16 amino acids. The V segment lost 0 bases and the J segment 4 bases; nucleotides outside the gene matches: 8. CDR1 DFQATT and CDR2 SNEGSKA come from the germline V gene (reference sequence). The CDR3: CSARDQGGRASDTQYF. The CDR3 bases are TGCAGTGCTAGAGATCAGGGCGGGAGGGCCTCAGATACGCAGTATTTT.

In its sample, this clonotype was seen a few times. V and J are TRBV10-2 and TRBJ1-4; D possibly corresponds to TRBD1 (6 bases). In germline, CDR1 is WSHSY, CDR2 SAAADI. V was shortened by 6 bases and J by 8 bases, with 10 bases between the two germline ends. This CDR3 spans 12 amino acids. The CDR3 DNA is TGCGCCAGCAGACAGGGAGGGGAAAAACTGTTTTTT. This encodes CASRQGGEKLFF.

V gene TRBV27 combines with J gene TRBJ2-7; 8 nucleotides align to TRBD2. Germline CDR1 MNHEY, CDR2 SMNVEV (reference sequence). The length of the CDR3 is 14 residues. J gave up 4 bases and V 5 bases, and 7 bases lay outside the gene matches. This CDR3 reads CASSRYSGEYEQYF. In DNA form, the CDR3 reads TGTGCCAGCAGTAGATATAGCGGGGAGTACGAGCAGTACTTC.

This clonotype was picked up a small number of times. This sequence joins TRBV7-2 and TRBJ2-6; no firm D call. CDR3 length: 15 amino acids. V gave up 5 bases and J gave up 0 bases, with 8 bases separating them. Looked up from germline, CDR1 is SGHTA and CDR2 is FQGNSA. The DNA of the CDR3 is TGTGCCAGCAGCCTTCGGAGCTCTGGGGCCAACGTCCTGACTTTC. This gives the protein CASSLRSSGANVLTF.

The chain employs TRBV10-2 and TRBJ1-6; D is uncertain. The CDR3 spans 13 residues. The germline CDR1 and CDR2 sequences are WSHSY and SAAADI. V was trimmed by 0 bases and J by 9 bases, leaving 6 bases between them. The DNA for the CDR3 is TGCGCCAGCAGTGAGTCTGGCAGTTCACCCCTCCACTTT. It yields the protein CASSESGSSPLHF.